This TCR beta chain is from a study of blood T cell repertoires in COVID-19. On the study more broadly: The cDNA or gDNA used as material had been derived from T cells, B-cell-depleted T cells, or PBMCs.

The table came from immunoSEQ multiplex PCR; TCRdb's copy has only in-frame clones and leaves some out. The sample holds roughly 200,000 clones, 65% to 90% seen once. The source of this sequence is a woman aged 30 to 39 who had been exposed to COVID-19. The sequencing sample was made of PBMCs or T cells enriched from blood (not recorded which).

CDR3 bases: TGTGCCAGCAGTGTGCGAGACAGGTACTACAATGAGCAGTTCTTC. It yields the protein CASSVRDRYYNEQFF. V and J are TRBV25-1 and TRBJ2-1; tentative D call: TRBD1 (6 bases). Trimming took 4 bases from V and 3 from J, leaving 13 bases between them. CDR1 is MGHDK, CDR2 SYGVNS, per germline. The CDR3 runs 15 residues.